This T cell receptor (beta chain) appears in the sequencing data of a study of Ad26.COV2.S vaccination and SARS-CoV-2 variants. General study findings and limits: Non-spike TCR breadth showed similarity between vaccine and placebo recipients.

Sequencing used immunoSEQ multiplex PCR; TCRdb keeps in-frame clones, though not all of them. The top ten hold under 6% of the sample, which has roughly 350,000 clones, about 89% seen once. Stated treatment: about 20 received Ad26.COV2.S at low or high dose, single or two shots; a few received placebo; per-sample allocation not given. Sampling happened 63 days after the first vaccine or placebo injection. An adult of 18-55 years in Boston served as donor. V lost 2 bases to trimming and J lost 4 bases, with 10 bases between them. This CDR3 is built from 14 residues. The germline V gene encodes CDR1 MNHNS and CDR2 SASEGT. Note on this clone: Antigen specificity is unknown.

The V call is TRBV6-1, the J call TRBJ2-3; no definite D call. Sequences were derived from peripheral blood, sampled in a trial of Ad26.COV2.S vaccine versus placebo. The sequence was obtained from a person aged 18-60 years who received the Ad26.COV2.S COVID-19 vaccine or a placebo. The CDR3 nucleotides are TGTGCCAGCAGTGAATTGGGCCATTCAGATACGCAGTATTTT. Protein product: CASSELGHSDTQYF.